This T cell receptor (beta chain) was observed in a study of shared clonotypes between healthy human individuals. Assay: immunoSEQ multiplex PCR; the TCRdb copy retains only in-frame clones and omits some. The sample shows some 510,000 clones, more than 65% of them seen only once. Trimming at V came to 4 bases and at J to 0 bases, leaving 2 bases not matched to a gene. The CDR3 extends over 15 amino acids. Per the germline V gene, CDR1 is SGHVS and CDR2 is FNYEAQ. The source is a woman between 40 and 50 years old in good health. Some clones in this sample may be carry-over from other donors' samples. The material sequenced was PBMCs. The chain has TRBV7-6 and TRBJ1-5; 8 positions agree with TRBD1. The CDR3 region is CASSWTGISNQPQHF. DNA for the CDR3: TGTGCCAGCAGCTGGACAGGGATTAGCAATCAGCCCCAGCATTTT.